This T cell receptor (beta chain) was sequenced for a study of cytomegalovirus exposure and HLA in healthy donors. Points from the study as a whole: Some TCR beta chains (164 of them) were listed as cytomegalovirus-associated. A later analysis showed TCR association rates differing by HLA locus, peaking at DRB1 and lowest at HLA-C.

The CDR3 runs 14 residues. Germline CDR1 is SGHTS and CDR2 is YDEGEE. The J segment lost 10 bases and the V segment lost 4 bases, leaving 11 bases of the junction unmatched. The PCR had 60 Vbeta and 13 Jbeta primers. Data came from immunoSEQ multiplex PCR; TCRdb stores just in-frame clones and leaves some out. The sample contains 100,000 to 150,000 clones, about two thirds of which appear only once. As regards this clone: The antigen is undetermined.

Sequences were obtained from PBMCs. The chain uses TRBV5-8 and TRBJ2-1; 7 nucleotides align to TRBD1. The receptor was derived from a woman aged 55-70 years in good health and CMV-seropositive. The CDR3 spells CASSLNPGQVEQFF. For the CDR3, the DNA is TGTGCCAGCAGCCTAAATCCTGGACAGGTCGAGCAGTTCTTC.